These T cell receptor beta chains were read from a single sample in a study of beta chain features in type 1 diabetes. The protocol was immunoSEQ multiplex PCR, while the TCRdb copy is restricted to in-frame clones and leaves out a portion. The repertoire consists of 640,000 or so clones, with roughly 13% occurring once and the leading ten covering approximately 0.022%. The sample taken for sequencing was naive CD4+ T cells from blood. The receptors come from a man in his late teens or twenties with type 1 diabetes. CDR3s include the opening cysteine and the closing phenylalanine or tryptophan.

v_call	j_call	cdr3_length	cdr3_aa
TRBV4-1	TRBJ2-1	15	CASRQVGQEGREQFF
TRBV10-2	TRBJ1-1	13	CASKRTENTEAFF
TRBV19	TRBJ2-3	17	CASSIQSRGAHTDTQYF
TRBV29-1	TRBJ2-7	12	CSVEQGYGEQYF
TRBV5-1	TRBJ2-7	14	CASSLAQGPYEQYF
TRBV5-1	TRBJ2-1	16	CASSLLSRGPPNEQFF
TRBV29-1	TRBJ2-7	12	CSAGTVAYEQYF
TRBV6-5	TRBJ1-5	14	CASREGGKNQPQHF
TRBV28	NA	12	CASSPSSYEQYF
TRBV4-1	TRBJ2-5	16	CASSQVPAGGRETQYF
TRBV30	TRBJ1-4	14	CAWSEQGNNEKLFF
TRBV30	TRBJ2-7	13	CAWSHRGLGEQYF
TRBV9	TRBJ2-3	12	CASSVIEDTQYF
TRBV5-6	TRBJ2-1	15	CASSLGGYTDNEQFF
TRBV6-6	TRBJ1-1	12	CASTNLQGAAFF
TRBV6-1	TRBJ1-6	15	CASIWDDSLRSPLHF
TRBV28	TRBJ2-2	14	CASSPSGVFGELFF
TRBV5-1	TRBJ2-7	14	CASSLALDNYEQYF
TRBV28	TRBJ2-3	15	CASSLSLGGSDTQYF
TRBV28	TRBJ2-5	13	CASRLRQWETQYF
TRBV28	TRBJ1-2	17	CASSFQSGAGGSGGYTF
TRBV4-1	TRBJ1-5	17	CASSHSGDSMGNQPQHF
TRBV30	TRBJ2-3	15	CAWSDPSDSTDTQYF
TRBV14	TRBJ2-6	16	CASVLAGGPGANVLTF
TRBV29-1	TRBJ2-1	14	CSVEGRGGLNEQFF
TRBV4-1	TRBJ1-2	13	CASSPRTGDGYTF
TRBV2	TRBJ1-2	13	CASSEGGSYGYTF
TRBV15	TRBJ2-7	15	CATSRKGQGIHEQYF
TRBV6-5	TRBJ2-7	14	CASRNGQGSYEQYF
TRBV5-1	TRBJ2-5	13	CASSTGVGETQYF
TRBV9	TRBJ2-1	18	CASSVAASGGISYNEQFF
TRBV30	TRBJ1-1	14	CAWSSPPLNTEAFF
TRBV9	TRBJ2-3	17	CASSVSDWSPSQDTQYF
TRBV28	TRBJ2-3	14	CASTRGEDTDTQYF
TRBV29-1	TRBJ1-1	12	CSVEWVWGEAFF
TRBV19	TRBJ1-1	14	CASSVDRGDTEAFF